This T cell receptor (beta chain) stems from a study of a mutant IDH1 vaccine in newly diagnosed glioma. Trimming removed 5 bases at V and 5 bases at J, with 7 bases between. This CDR3 has 12 amino acids. Germline CDR1 SEHNR, CDR2 FQNEAQ (reference sequence). Generated by immunoSEQ multiplex PCR, the TCRdb table keeps only in-frame clones and is missing some. The data hold around 53,000 clones, with roughly 91% observed a single time. Time point in this sample: week 11, during vaccination. Every vaccine dose comprised 300 ug of mutant IDH1 20-mer peptide plus topical imiquimod. By its share, this clone is medium-sized. The antigen remains unidentified.

The TCR sequence derives from a man aged 50-59 years with glioma. The starting material was PBMCs, obtained from a glioma patient whose treatment included an IDH1 peptide vaccine. The chain combines TRBV7-9 with TRBJ1-5; D possibly corresponds to TRBD1 (5 bases). The CDR3 loop reads CASSDSYQPQHF. The DNA for the CDR3 is TGTGCCAGCAGCGACAGTTATCAGCCCCAGCATTTT.